This T cell receptor (beta chain) was captured in a study of T cell changes during pregnancy in multiple sclerosis. Trimming removed 2 bases at V and 1 base at J, with 11 bases between. The CDR3 totals 14 residues. Per the germline V gene, CDR1 is GTSNPN and CDR2 is SVGIG (reference sequence). Repertoires were generated with immunoSEQ multiplex PCR, while TCRdb's copy carries only in-frame clones and drops some. In the table there are about 130,000 clones, 90% to 98% of which are singletons. This clone was observed once. The receptor's source is a female donor with multiple sclerosis, enrolled in a pregnancy study. The sequenced sample was peripheral blood, obtained after pregnancy. The chain employs TRBV30 and TRBJ1-1, with D possibly being TRBD1 (5 bases). Here the CDR3 DNA reads TGTGCCTGGAGTCGAGGCGGGGCGAACACTGAAGCTTTCTTT. Translated: CAWSRGGANTEAFF.